The sequence of this T cell receptor (beta chain) was determined in a study of T cell responses to AZD1222 COVID-19 vaccine. Background on the study: Samples with a second dose at about 4 or about 12 weeks were pooled together. General study results and limits: Baseline antibody screening turned up just six seropositive AZD1222 recipients.

CDR1 and CDR2 from the germline V gene are SEHNR and FQNEAQ (reference sequence). CDR3 length: 12 residues. V was pared by 2 bases and J by 2 bases, with 3 bases between. This clone was seen once. The antigen is undetermined. Profiled with immunoSEQ multiplex PCR; TCRdb holds only in-frame clones, not every one. The repertoire holds some 80,000 clones, about 90% seen once, with 5.7% in the top ten. The gene calls are TRBV7-9 and TRBJ1-2, with no clear D. The source of this sequence is an adult in good health. The input for sequencing was peripheral blood, taken on day 0 of AZD1222 vaccination. CDR3 in amino acids: CASSLQNYGYTF. The CDR3 DNA reads as TGTGCCAGCAGCTTACAAAACTATGGCTACACCTTC.